This is a list of T cell receptor beta chains from one sample in a study of identical twins. TCRdb fed the 5' RACE reads into MiXCR, producing one record per CDR3 protein. Counted here are 650,000 to 800,000 distinct CDR3 sequences, 8% to 9% occurring once; the ten biggest clones make up more than 0.75%. This sample was also put to use in a study of yellow fever vaccine responses in identical twins.

Sequencing was done on a sample of PBMCs. These receptors all stem from a woman under 30 in good health. Each CDR3 is given with its conserved first and last residue. A D gene is named only where the DNA matches it firmly. Expanded clones are given a class, and other clones once, few, many or no size at all.

-	many	TRBV11-2	TRBJ2-1	TGTGCCAGCAGCTTAGAAGCAGGGCGAAGAACCAATGAGCAGTTCTTC	CASSLEAGRRTNEQFF
-	few	TRBV20-1	TRBJ2-7	TGCAGTGCTAGGCAGGTAGCCGAGCAGTACTTC	CSARQVAEQYF
TRBD2	few	TRBV7-9	TRBJ2-1	TGTGCCAGCAGCTTAGTTCTAGCGGGAGGGCACAATGAGCAGTTCTTC	CASSLVLAGGHNEQFF
TRBD2	many	TRBV15	TRBJ2-2	TGTGCCACCAGCAGCCCCGGGACTAGCCACTCGAACACCGGGGAGCTGTTTTTT	CATSSPGTSHSNTGELFF
TRBD1	-	TRBV2	TRBJ2-3	TGTGCCGGACAGGCGGTGGGCACAGATACGCAGTATTTT	CAGQAVGTDTQYF
TRBD2	-	TRBV6-1	TRBJ2-3	TGTGCCAGCAGGAGCGGGATCGGCACAGATACGCAGTATTTT	CASRSGIGTDTQYF
TRBD1	-	TRBV10-3	TRBJ1-2	TGTGCCATCAATTCGGACAGGGGCGAGGATGGCTACACCTTC	CAINSDRGEDGYTF
-	few	TRBV12-3/TRBV12-4	TRBJ1-5	TGTGCCAGCAGTTTTGGGGTCCTAAATCAGCCCCAGCATTTT	CASSFGVLNQPQHF
-	few	TRBV27	TRBJ1-2	TGTGCCAGCAGTTCAGAGACTGGAGGGGGGAGAAGCTACACCTTC	CASSSETGGGRSYTF
-	many	TRBV20-1	TRBJ2-1	TGCAGTGCTAGAGAGAAGAGCTCCTACAATGAGCAGTTCTTC	CSAREKSSYNEQFF
TRBD1	few	TRBV6-1	TRBJ2-1	TGTGCCAGCAGCCCCTGGGACAGGGAGTACAATGAGCAGTTCTTC	CASSPWDREYNEQFF
-	-	TRBV29-1	TRBJ2-3	TGCAGCGTTGGGGTAGTTGGAGGTACGCAGTATTTT	CSVGVVGGTQYF
-	few	TRBV6-1	TRBJ2-3	TGTGCCAGGACCTTGGGACGGCTGGGGATAGATACGCAGTATTTT	CARTLGRLGIDTQYF
-	few	TRBV11-2	TRBJ2-7	TGTGCCAGCAGCCATCTTTCGAAGGGGGGCTACGAGCAGTACTTC	CASSHLSKGGYEQYF
TRBD1	few	TRBV20-1	TRBJ2-7	TGCAGTGCTTCGAACCGGGACAGTACCTACGAGCAGTACTTC	CSASNRDSTYEQYF
TRBD1	-	TRBV20-1	TRBJ1-3	TGCAGTGCTAGAGACTGGGACAGCACCATATATTTT	CSARDWDSTIYF
-	few	TRBV5-4	TRBJ1-1	TGTGCCAGCAGCCCCCAGGCAGGGCGAACTGAAGCTTTCTTT	CASSPQAGRTEAFF
TRBD2	-	TRBV11-2	TRBJ2-1	TGTGCCAGCAGCCTCCCGGGACAGCAAAAAGCTAGCGGGAGAAAAGAGCAGTTCTTC	CASSLPGQQKASGRKEQFF
-	-	TRBV5-5	TRBJ2-2	TGTGCCAGCAGCTTGGCACAGGGTGTCACCGGGGAGCTGTTTTTT	CASSLAQGVTGELFF
TRBD2	-	TRBV4-3	TRBJ2-3	TGCGCCAGCAGCCCGCGACGCGCGGGAGGGGTCGATACGCAGTATTTT	CASSPRRAGGVDTQYF
TRBD1	-	TRBV12-3/TRBV12-4	TRBJ1-2	TGTGCCAGCAGCCAGGACAGGGTCTACACCTTC	CASSQDRVYTF
-	-	TRBV6-2/TRBV6-3	TRBJ2-5	TGTGCCAGCACGGACCCTTTGGGGACCCAGTACTTC	CASTDPLGTQYF
-	many	TRBV5-1	TRBJ2-6	TGCGCCAGCAGCTTGGAGTGGGGGACGTACTCTGGGGCCAACGTCCTGACTTTC	CASSLEWGTYSGANVLTF
TRBD2	-	TRBV12-3/TRBV12-4	TRBJ2-1	TGTGCCAGCAGTTTTGGCGGGAGGCCCTACAATGAGCAGTTCTTC	CASSFGGRPYNEQFF
-	few	TRBV27	TRBJ2-7	TGTGCCAGCAGTTTTCAAGGGAAGATAACCTACGAGCAGTACTTC	CASSFQGKITYEQYF
TRBD2	-	TRBV11-2	TRBJ2-1	TGTGCCAGCAGCCCACGACTAGCGGGAGGTTGGAGTGAGCAGTTCTTC	CASSPRLAGGWSEQFF
-	-	TRBV5-5	TRBJ1-6	TGTGCCAGCAGCTCTCAGGGGTCGAGATATAATTCACCCCTCCACTTT	CASSSQGSRYNSPLHF
TRBD1	-	TRBV4-1	TRBJ1-2	TGCGCCAGCAGCCAAACAGGGGGCGGGTGGTATGGCTACACCTTC	CASSQTGGGWYGYTF
TRBD1	-	TRBV19	TRBJ1-1	TGTGCCAGTAACGAAGGACAGGGCGTACCTGAAGCTTTCTTT	CASNEGQGVPEAFF
-	-	TRBV5-6	TRBJ1-1	TGTGCCAGCGCCATGGGTCGGGAGAACACTGAAGCTTTCTTT	CASAMGRENTEAFF
-	few	TRBV5-5	TRBJ2-7	TGTGCCAGCAGCTTCGCGGGACTCGTAACCTACGAGCAGTACTTC	CASSFAGLVTYEQYF
-	few	TRBV20-1	TRBJ2-7	TGCAGTGCTAGTGGGGGCAGGGAATACACCTACGAGCAGTACTTC	CSASGGREYTYEQYF
-	few	TRBV28	TRBJ1-5	TGTGCCAGCAACCCAGGGGCGCAGCCCCAGCATTTT	CASNPGAQPQHF
-	-	TRBV6-1	TRBJ2-1	TGTGCCAGCAGCGAGAGAAATCAGGGGACCTCCTACAATGAGCAGTTCTTC	CASSERNQGTSYNEQFF
-	-	TRBV14	TRBJ2-1	TGTGCCAGCAACCCGATAGGGGGGACAACTACCTACAATGAGCAGTTCTTC	CASNPIGGTTTYNEQFF
-	-	TRBV5-1	TRBJ1-2	TGCGCCAGCAGCTTGGGCCAAAGCGGCTACACCTTC	CASSLGQSGYTF
TRBD1	-	TRBV10-3	TRBJ2-3	TGTGCCATCAGCCTAGACAGGGGGGCTAGCACAGATACGCAGTATTTT	CAISLDRGASTDTQYF
-	few	TRBV27	TRBJ1-1	TGTGCCAGCAGTTTATCTTACGGTACAGGTGAAGCTTTCTTT	CASSLSYGTGEAFF
-	-	TRBV5-1	TRBJ2-1	TGCGCCAGCAGGAACGGGAGTGGGTCCTACAATGAGCAGTTCTTC	CASRNGSGSYNEQFF
-	-	TRBV20-1	TRBJ2-2	TGCAGTGCTAGAGGGGCAGGGGCCACCGGGGAGCTGTTTTTT	CSARGAGATGELFF
TRBD2	-	TRBV27	TRBJ2-1	TGTGCCAGCAAAGCTAGCGGGAGCGTCGAGCAGTTCTTC	CASKASGSVEQFF
-	-	TRBV6-2/TRBV6-3	TRBJ1-5	TGTGCCACCTCCACCGGAGCCAGAGCGAAGCCCCAGCATTTT	CATSTGARAKPQHF
TRBD2	-	TRBV12-3/TRBV12-4	TRBJ2-3	TGTGCCAGCAGACTAGGACTAGCGGGAGGAGGGGATACGCAGTATTTT	CASRLGLAGGGDTQYF
TRBD1	few	TRBV5-1	TRBJ2-7	TGCGCCAGCAGCTCTGGACAGGACGAGCAGTACTTC	CASSSGQDEQYF
TRBD2	few	TRBV10-2	TRBJ2-5	TGCGCCAGCACTGAGACTAGCGGGGTCCAAGAGACCCAGTACTTC	CASTETSGVQETQYF
TRBD2	-	TRBV20-1	TRBJ2-7	TGCAGTGCCTGGGGACTAGCGGCGATCTACGAGCAGTACTTC	CSAWGLAAIYEQYF
-	few	TRBV28	TRBJ2-7	TGTGCCAGCAGTTTATGGGGAGGGGGTTCCGACGAGCAGTACTTC	CASSLWGGGSDEQYF
TRBD1	-	TRBV4-3	TRBJ2-7	TGCGCCAGCAGCCCGGGACAGGGGGCAGGGCAGTACTTC	CASSPGQGAGQYF
-	-	TRBV10-3	TRBJ2-7	TGTGCCATCAGGCAGGGTACGGGGGCCTACGAGCAGTACTTC	CAIRQGTGAYEQYF